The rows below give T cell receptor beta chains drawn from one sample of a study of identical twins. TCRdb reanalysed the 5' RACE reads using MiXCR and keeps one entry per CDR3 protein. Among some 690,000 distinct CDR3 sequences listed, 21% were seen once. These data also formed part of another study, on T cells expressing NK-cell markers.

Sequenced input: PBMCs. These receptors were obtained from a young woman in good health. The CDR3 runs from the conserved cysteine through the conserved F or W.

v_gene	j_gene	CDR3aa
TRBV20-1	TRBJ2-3	CSARRLGGDPDTQYF
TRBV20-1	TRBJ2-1	CSASPQRKEQFF
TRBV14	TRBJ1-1	CASSQGTAQAFF
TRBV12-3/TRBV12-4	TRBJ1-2	CASSLGRVSYGYTF
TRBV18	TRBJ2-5	CASSPPPGLVETQYF
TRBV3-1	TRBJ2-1	CASSQGLDSGVHEQFF
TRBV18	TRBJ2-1	CASSPSTVYYEQFF
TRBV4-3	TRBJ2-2	CASSQGDRSTGELFF
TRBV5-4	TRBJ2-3	CASSLQQGPSTDTQYF
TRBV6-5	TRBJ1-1	CASSYGTAVTEAFF
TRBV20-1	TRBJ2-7	CSATRRGANYEQYF
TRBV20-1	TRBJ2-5	CSATPPGLAGGLKETQYF
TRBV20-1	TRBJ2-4	CSAGGPLAKNIQYF
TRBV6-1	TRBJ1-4	CASSTGTGNEKLFF
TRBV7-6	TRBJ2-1	CASSLVTPGEEQFF
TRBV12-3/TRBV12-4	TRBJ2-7	CASSLARGRYEQYF
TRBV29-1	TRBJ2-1	CSVPLGVGNEQFF
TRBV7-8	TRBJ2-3	CASSLVRPVPPISDTQYF
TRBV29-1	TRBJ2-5	CSVEMLAQETQYF
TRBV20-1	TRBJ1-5	CSARQGGNQPQHF
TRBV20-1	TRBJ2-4	CSAQKGQLAKNIQYF
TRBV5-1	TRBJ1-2	CASSDRGLNGYTF
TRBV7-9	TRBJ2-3	CASSPGDKGRADTQYF
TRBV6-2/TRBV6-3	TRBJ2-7	CASGFQDEQYF
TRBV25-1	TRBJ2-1	CASITSGDGNEQFF
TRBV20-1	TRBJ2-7	CSARKSGTLYEQYF
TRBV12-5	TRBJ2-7	CASGLTGSSTMQYF
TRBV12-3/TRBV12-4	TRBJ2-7	CASSFLTGRQYEQYF
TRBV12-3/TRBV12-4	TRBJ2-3	CASSFPQRELTDTQYF
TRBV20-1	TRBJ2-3	CSAPPTSGRTDTQYF
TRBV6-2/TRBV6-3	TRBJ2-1	CASSYVASYNEQFF
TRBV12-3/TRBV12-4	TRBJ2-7	CASSGVAVSSYEQYF
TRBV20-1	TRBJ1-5	CSARAALQPQHF
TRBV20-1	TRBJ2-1	CSAPRPLASHNEQFF
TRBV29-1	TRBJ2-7	CSAGGVRQDEQYF
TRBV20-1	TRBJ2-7	CSAYSDSSYEQYF
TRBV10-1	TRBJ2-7	CASSEGQGPTYEQYF
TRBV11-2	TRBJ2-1	CASSLIKSRGEQFF
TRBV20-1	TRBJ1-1	CSAPRTENTEAFF
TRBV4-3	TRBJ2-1	CASSQGVGTSGRAGNEQFF
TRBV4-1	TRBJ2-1	CASSQEWVAGVSYNEQFF
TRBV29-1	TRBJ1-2	CSVDPPEDGYTF
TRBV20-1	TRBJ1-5	CSASQHEGQPQHF
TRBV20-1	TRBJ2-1	CSARTGRSYNEQFF
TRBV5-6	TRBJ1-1	CASSLRGGNEAFF
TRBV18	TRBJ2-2	CASSPRTGENTGELFF
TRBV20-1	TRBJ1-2	CSVNRGAYGYTF
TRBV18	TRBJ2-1	CASSPVVDSYNEQFF
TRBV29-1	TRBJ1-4	CSARQGLNEKLFF
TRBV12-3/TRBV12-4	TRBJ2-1	CASSISTSGYNEQFF
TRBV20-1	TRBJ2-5	CSVWGYQETQYF
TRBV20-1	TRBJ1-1	CSAREGAVNTEAFF
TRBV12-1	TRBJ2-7	CASSSTSSGYEQYF